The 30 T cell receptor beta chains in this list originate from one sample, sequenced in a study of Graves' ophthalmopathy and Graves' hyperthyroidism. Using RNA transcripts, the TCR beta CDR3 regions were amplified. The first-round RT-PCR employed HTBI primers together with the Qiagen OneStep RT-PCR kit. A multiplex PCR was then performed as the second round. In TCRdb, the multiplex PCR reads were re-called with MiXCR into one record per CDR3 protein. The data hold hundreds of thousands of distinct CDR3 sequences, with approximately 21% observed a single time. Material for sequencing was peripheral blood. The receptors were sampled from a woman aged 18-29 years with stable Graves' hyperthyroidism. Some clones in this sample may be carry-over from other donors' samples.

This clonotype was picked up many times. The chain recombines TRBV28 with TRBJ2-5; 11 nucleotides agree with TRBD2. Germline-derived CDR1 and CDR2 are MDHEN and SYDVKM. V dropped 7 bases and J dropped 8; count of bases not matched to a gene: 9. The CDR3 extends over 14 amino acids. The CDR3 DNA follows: TGTGCCAGCATGACTAGCGGGACCATCGGTACCCAGTACTTC. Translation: CASMTSGTIGTQYF.

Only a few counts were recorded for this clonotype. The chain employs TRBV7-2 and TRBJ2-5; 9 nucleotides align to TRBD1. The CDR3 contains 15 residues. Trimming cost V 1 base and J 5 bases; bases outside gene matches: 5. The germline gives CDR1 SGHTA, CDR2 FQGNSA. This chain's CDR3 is CASSLGGTGRETQYF. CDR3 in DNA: TGTGCCAGCAGCTTAGGCGGGACAGGGCGGGAGACCCAGTACTTC.

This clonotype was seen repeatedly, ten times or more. The DNA for the CDR3 is TGTGCCAGCAACACAGGACAGGGGGCGCAGGGCCAGCCCCAGCATTTT. Amino acid sequence: CASNTGQGAQGQPQHF. J is TRBJ1-5 and V is TRBV6-1; TRBD1 matches at 11 bases. CDR1 and CDR2 from the germline V gene are MNHNS and SASEGT. V dropped 7 bases and J dropped 7; count of bases not matched to a gene: 12. The CDR3 is 16 residues long.

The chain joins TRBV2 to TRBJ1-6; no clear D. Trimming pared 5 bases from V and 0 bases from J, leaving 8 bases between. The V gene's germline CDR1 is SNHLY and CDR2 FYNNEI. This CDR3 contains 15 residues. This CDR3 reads CASSRSSSYNSPLHF. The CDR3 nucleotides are TGTGCCAGCAGTCGTAGCAGCTCCTATAATTCACCCCTCCACTTT.

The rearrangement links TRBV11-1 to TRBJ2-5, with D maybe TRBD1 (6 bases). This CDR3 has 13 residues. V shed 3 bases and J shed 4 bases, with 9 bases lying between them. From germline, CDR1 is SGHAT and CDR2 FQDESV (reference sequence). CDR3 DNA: TGTGCCAGCAGCTTCCAGGGGTTAGAGACCCAGTACTTC. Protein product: CASSFQGLETQYF.

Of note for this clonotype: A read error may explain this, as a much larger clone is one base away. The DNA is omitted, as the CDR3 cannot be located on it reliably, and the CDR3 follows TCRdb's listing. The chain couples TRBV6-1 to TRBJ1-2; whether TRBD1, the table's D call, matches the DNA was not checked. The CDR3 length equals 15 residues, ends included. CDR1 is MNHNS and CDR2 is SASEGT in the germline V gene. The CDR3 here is CASSGSWGTGNGFTF.

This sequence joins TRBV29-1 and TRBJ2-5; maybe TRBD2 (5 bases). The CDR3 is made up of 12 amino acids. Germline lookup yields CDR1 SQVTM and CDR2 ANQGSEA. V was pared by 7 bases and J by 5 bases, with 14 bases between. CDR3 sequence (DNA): TGCAGCGCGGGCGCTAGCCTTGAGACCCAGTACTTC. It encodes CSAGASLETQYF.

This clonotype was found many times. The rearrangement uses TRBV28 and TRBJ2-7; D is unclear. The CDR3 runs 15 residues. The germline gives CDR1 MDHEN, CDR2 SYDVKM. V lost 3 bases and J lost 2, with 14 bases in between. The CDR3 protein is CASSFGLFKPYEQYF. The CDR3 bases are TGTGCCAGCAGTTTCGGGCTCTTTAAACCCTACGAGCAGTACTTC.

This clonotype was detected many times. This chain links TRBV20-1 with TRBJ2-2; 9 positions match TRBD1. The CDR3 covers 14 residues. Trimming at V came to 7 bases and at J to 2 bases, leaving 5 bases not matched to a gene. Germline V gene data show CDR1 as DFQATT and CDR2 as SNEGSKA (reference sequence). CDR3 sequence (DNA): TGCAGTGTGAGGACAGGGGTAAACACCGGGGAGCTGTTTTTT. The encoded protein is CSVRTGVNTGELFF.

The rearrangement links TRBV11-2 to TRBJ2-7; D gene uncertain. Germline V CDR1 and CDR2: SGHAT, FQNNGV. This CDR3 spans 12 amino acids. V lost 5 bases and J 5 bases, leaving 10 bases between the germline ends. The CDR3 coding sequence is TGTGCCAGCAGCGAAACAAGGCACGAGCAGTACTTC. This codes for CASSETRHEQYF.

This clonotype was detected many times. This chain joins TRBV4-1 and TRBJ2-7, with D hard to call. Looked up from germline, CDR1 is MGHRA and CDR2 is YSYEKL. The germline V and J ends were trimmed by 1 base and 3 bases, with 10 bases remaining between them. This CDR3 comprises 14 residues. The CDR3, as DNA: TGCGCCAGCAGCCAAGGGCTTATCGGCTACGAGCAGTACTTC. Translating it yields CASSQGLIGYEQYF.

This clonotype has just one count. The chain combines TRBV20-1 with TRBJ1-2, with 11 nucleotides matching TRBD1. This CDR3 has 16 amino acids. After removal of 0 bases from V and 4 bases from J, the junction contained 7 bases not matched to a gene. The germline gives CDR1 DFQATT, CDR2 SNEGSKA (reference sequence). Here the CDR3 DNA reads TGCAGTGCTAGAGAAGGACAGGGGGCGCTTGGCTATGGCTACACCTTC. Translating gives CSAREGQGALGYGYTF.

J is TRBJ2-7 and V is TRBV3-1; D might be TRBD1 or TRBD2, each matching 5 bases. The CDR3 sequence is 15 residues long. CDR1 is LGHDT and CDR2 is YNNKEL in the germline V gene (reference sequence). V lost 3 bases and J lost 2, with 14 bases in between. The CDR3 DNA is TGTGCCAGCAGCCAGATCGGGGACCCCACCTACGAGCAGTACTTC. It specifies CASSQIGDPTYEQYF.

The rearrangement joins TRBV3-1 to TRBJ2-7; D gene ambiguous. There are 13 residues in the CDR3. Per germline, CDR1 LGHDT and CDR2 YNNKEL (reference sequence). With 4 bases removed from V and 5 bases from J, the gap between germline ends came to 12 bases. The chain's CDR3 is CASSLLARNEQYF. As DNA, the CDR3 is TGTGCCAGCAGCCTGTTGGCACGAAACGAGCAGTACTTC.

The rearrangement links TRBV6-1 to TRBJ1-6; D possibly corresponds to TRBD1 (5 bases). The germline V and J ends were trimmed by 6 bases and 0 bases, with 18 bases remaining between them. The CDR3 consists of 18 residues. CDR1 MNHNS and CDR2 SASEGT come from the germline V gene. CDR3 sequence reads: CASSPQVPSSSYNSPLHF. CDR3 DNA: TGTGCCAGCAGCCCACAGGTGCCCTCGAGCTCCTATAATTCACCCCTCCACTTT.

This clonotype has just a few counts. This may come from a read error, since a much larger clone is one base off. CDR3 nucleotides: TGTGCCAGCAGCCTCGGAGGGGGTTGGAACACCCTATATTTT. Translating it yields CASSLGGGWNTLYF. V is TRBV11-2 and J is TRBJ1-3, with D perhaps TRBD1 (6 bases). This CDR3 contains 14 residues. The germline gives CDR1 SGHAT, CDR2 FQNNGV.

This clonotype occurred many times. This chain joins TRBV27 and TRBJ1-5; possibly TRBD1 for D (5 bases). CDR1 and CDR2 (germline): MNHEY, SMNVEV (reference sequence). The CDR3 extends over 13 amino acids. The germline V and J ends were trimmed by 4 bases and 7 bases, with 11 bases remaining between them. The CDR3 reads CASSSKGLQPQHF. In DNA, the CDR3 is TGTGCCAGCAGTTCGAAGGGGTTGCAGCCCCAGCATTTT.

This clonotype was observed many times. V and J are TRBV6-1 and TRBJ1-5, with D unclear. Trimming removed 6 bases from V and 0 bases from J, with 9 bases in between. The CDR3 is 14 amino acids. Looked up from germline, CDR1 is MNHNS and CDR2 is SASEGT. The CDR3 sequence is CASSGMNSNQPQHF. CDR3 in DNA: TGTGCCAGCAGCGGAATGAATAGCAATCAGCCCCAGCATTTT.

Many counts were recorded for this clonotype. The CDR3 here is CASSPSNRNEQYF. The CDR3 bases are TGCGCCAGCAGCCCTAGCAACAGGAACGAGCAGTACTTC. The rearrangement uses TRBV5-1 and TRBJ2-7; D might be TRBD1 or TRBD2, each matching 5 bases. Trimming took 4 bases from V and 5 from J, leaving 13 bases between them. This CDR3 spans 13 amino acids. Germline assignment: CDR1 SGHRS and CDR2 YFSETQ.

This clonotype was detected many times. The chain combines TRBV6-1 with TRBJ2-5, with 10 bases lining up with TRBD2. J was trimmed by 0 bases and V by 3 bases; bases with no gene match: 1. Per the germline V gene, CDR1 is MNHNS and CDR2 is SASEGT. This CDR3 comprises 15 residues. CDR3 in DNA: TGTGCCAGCAGTGAGCTAGCGGGGGACCAAGAGACCCAGTACTTC. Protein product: CASSELAGDQETQYF.

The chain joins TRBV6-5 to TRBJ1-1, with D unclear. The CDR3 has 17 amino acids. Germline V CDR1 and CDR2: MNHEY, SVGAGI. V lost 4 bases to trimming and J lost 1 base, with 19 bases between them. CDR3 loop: CASSSFGSDLPNTEAFF. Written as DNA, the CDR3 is TGTGCCAGCAGTTCTTTCGGGTCGGATCTTCCGAACACTGAAGCTTTCTTT.

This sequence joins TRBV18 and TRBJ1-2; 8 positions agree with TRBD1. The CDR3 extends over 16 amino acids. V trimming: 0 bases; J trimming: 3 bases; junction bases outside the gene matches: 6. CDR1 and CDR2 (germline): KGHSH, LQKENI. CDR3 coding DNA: TGTGCCAGCTCACCACCGGACAGGGTAAATTACTATGGCTACACCTTC. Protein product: CASSPPDRVNYYGYTF.

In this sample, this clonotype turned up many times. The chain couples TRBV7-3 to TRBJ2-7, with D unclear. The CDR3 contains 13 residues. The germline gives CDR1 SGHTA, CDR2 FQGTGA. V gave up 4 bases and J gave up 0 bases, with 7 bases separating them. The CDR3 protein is CASSWASSYEQYF. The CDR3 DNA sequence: TGTGCCAGCAGCTGGGCAAGCTCCTACGAGCAGTACTTC.

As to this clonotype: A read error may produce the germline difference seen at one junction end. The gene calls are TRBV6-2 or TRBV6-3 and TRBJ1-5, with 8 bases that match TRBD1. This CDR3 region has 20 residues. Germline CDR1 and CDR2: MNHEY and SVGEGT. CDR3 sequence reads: CASSYSSLGTGGYSNQPQRF. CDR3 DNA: TGTGCCAGCAGCTACTCGAGTTTAGGGACAGGAGGCTATAGCAATCAGCCCCAGCGTTTT.

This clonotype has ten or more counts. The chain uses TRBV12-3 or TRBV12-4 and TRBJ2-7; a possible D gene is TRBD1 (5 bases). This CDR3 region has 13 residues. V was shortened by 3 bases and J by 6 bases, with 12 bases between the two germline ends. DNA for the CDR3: TGTGCCAGCAGTTTCTACAGGTCTTTCGAGCAGTACTTC. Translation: CASSFYRSFEQYF.

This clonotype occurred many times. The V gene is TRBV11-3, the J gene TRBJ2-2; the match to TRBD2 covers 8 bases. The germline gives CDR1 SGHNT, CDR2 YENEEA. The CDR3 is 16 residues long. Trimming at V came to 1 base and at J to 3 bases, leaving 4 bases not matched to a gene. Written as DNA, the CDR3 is TGTGCCAGCAGCTTAGGTCAAGCGGGGGACACCGGGGAGCTGTTTTTT. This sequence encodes CASSLGQAGDTGELFF. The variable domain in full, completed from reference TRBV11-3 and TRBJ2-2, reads EAGVVQSPRYKIIEKKQPVAFWCNPISGHNTLYWYLQNLGQGPELLIRYENEEAVDDSQLPKDRFSAERLKGVDSTLKIQPAELGDSAVYLCASSLGQAGDTGELFFGEGSRLTVL.

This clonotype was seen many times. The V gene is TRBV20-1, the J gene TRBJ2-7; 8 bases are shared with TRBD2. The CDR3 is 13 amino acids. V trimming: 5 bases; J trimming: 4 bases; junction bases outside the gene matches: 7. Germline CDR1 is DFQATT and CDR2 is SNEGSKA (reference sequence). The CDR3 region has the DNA TGCAGTGCTGCGCTAGCGGGCCTTTACGAGCAGTACTTC. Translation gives CSAALAGLYEQYF.

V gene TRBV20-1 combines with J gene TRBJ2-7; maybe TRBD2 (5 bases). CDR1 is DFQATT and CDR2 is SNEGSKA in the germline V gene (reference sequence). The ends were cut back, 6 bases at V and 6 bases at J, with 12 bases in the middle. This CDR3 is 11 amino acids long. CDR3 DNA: TGCAGTGCCTATGGTGGAGGCGAGCAGTACTTC. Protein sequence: CSAYGGGEQYF.

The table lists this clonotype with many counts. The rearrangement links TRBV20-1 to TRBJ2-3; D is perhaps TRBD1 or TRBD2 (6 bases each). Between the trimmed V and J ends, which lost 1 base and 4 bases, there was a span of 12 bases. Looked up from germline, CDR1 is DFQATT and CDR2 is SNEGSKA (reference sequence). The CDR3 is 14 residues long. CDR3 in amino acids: CSARGGAKADTQYF. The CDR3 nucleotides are TGCAGTGCTAGAGGGGGGGCTAAGGCAGATACGCAGTATTTT.

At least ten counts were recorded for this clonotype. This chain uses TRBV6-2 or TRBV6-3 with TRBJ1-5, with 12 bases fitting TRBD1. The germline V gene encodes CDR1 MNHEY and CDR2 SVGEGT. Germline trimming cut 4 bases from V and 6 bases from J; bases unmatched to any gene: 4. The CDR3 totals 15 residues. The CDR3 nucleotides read TGTGCCAGCAGTTTGGGACAGGGGGCAGTTCAGCCCCAGCATTTT. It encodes CASSLGQGAVQPQHF.